This is a list of T cell receptor beta chains from one sample in a study of control samples from healthy donors and cancer patients. Sequencing was performed with immunoSEQ multiplex PCR; in TCRdb, only in-frame clones are kept and a portion is missing. The repertoire consists of tens of thousands of clones, with about 82% occurring once and the leading ten covering approximately 20%. Sequencing input: blood. These receptors were obtained from a man aged 25 to 40 in good health. CDR3s leave out the opening cysteine and the closing phenylalanine or tryptophan. The order of the fields is CDR3 protein, clone size, V gene, J gene. Clone size appears in some rows only: once, few, many, or a class for an expanded clone.

CDR3aa: ASSDVPKNIQY
abundance: -
v_gene: TRBV7-2
j_gene: TRBJ2-4

CDR3aa: ASSLGARGNTDTQY
abundance: -
v_gene: TRBV5-8
j_gene: TRBJ2-3

CDR3aa: ASSFVPGEQF
abundance: -
v_gene: TRBV28
j_gene: TRBJ2-1

CDR3aa: ASSLARAGELF
abundance: -
v_gene: TRBV7-6
j_gene: TRBJ2-2

CDR3aa: ASSQDNRDNEQF
abundance: -
v_gene: TRBV3-1/TRBV3-2
j_gene: TRBJ2-1

CDR3aa: ASSFAGLGKETQY
abundance: few
v_gene: TRBV9
j_gene: TRBJ2-5

CDR3aa: ASSTGPGNQPQH
abundance: -
v_gene: TRBV6-5
j_gene: TRBJ1-5

CDR3aa: ASSLRTAPTYEQY
abundance: -
v_gene: TRBV5-5
j_gene: TRBJ2-7

CDR3aa: ASSRLGDTQY
abundance: few
v_gene: TRBV12-3/TRBV12-4
j_gene: TRBJ2-3

CDR3aa: ASRDRNYGYT
abundance: -
v_gene: TRBV27
j_gene: TRBJ1-2

CDR3aa: ASSLDWGEKLF
abundance: -
v_gene: TRBV5-1
j_gene: TRBJ1-4

CDR3aa: ASSIGGQRPYGYT
abundance: -
v_gene: TRBV19
j_gene: TRBJ1-2

CDR3aa: ASSIRGHSYEQY
abundance: -
v_gene: TRBV19
j_gene: TRBJ2-7

CDR3aa: ASSGQGEGTQY
abundance: -
v_gene: TRBV2
j_gene: TRBJ2-5

CDR3aa: ASSSSRASGANVLT
abundance: -
v_gene: TRBV9
j_gene: TRBJ2-6

CDR3aa: ACTGTGDEKLF
abundance: -
v_gene: TRBV30
j_gene: TRBJ1-4

CDR3aa: ASGDSSYNSPLH
abundance: few
v_gene: TRBV28
j_gene: TRBJ1-6

CDR3aa: ASSPGEIYGYT
abundance: once
v_gene: TRBV12-3/TRBV12-4
j_gene: TRBJ1-2

CDR3aa: ASSQDRGEEANYGYT
abundance: few
v_gene: TRBV4-1
j_gene: TRBJ1-2

CDR3aa: ASSLVQGGEKLF
abundance: -
v_gene: TRBV5-8
j_gene: TRBJ1-4

CDR3aa: ASSVGTANTGELF
abundance: -
v_gene: TRBV9
j_gene: TRBJ2-2

CDR3aa: ASSLNAGVNTEAF
abundance: once
v_gene: TRBV7-3
j_gene: TRBJ1-1

CDR3aa: ASSVEGQYGYT
abundance: once
v_gene: TRBV9
j_gene: TRBJ1-2

CDR3aa: ASSSGQGYQPQH
abundance: few
v_gene: TRBV6-2/TRBV6-3
j_gene: TRBJ1-5

CDR3aa: ASSFQGIGANEQF
abundance: -
v_gene: TRBV7-8
j_gene: TRBJ2-1

CDR3aa: ASSRIGSGGYSNQPQH
abundance: -
v_gene: TRBV19
j_gene: TRBJ1-5

CDR3aa: ASSRDRNTEAF
abundance: -
v_gene: TRBV5-1
j_gene: TRBJ1-1

CDR3aa: ASSYGLHGNTIY
abundance: once
v_gene: TRBV6-5
j_gene: TRBJ1-3

CDR3aa: ATSRGQGVPANYGYT
abundance: -
v_gene: TRBV15
j_gene: TRBJ1-2

CDR3aa: ASSGSGGRLGNSPLH
abundance: once
v_gene: TRBV5-1
j_gene: TRBJ1-6

CDR3aa: ASRLQGAINYGYT
abundance: many
v_gene: TRBV2
j_gene: TRBJ1-2

CDR3aa: AISEVGDGTEAF
abundance: -
v_gene: TRBV10-3
j_gene: TRBJ1-1

CDR3aa: ASSLSGFYQPQH
abundance: -
v_gene: TRBV7-8
j_gene: TRBJ1-5

CDR3aa: ASRQDSRGTYEQY
abundance: -
v_gene: TRBV5-1
j_gene: TRBJ2-7

CDR3aa: ASRALLTPNSPLH
abundance: -
v_gene: TRBV2
j_gene: TRBJ1-6

CDR3aa: ASSLDGSSTDTQY
abundance: -
v_gene: TRBV5-4
j_gene: TRBJ2-3

CDR3aa: ASTPGRGPRGNTIY
abundance: -
v_gene: TRBV11-2
j_gene: TRBJ1-3

CDR3aa: ASSRTGNEQY
abundance: -
v_gene: TRBV6-5
j_gene: TRBJ2-7

CDR3aa: ASSEVGETQY
abundance: few
v_gene: TRBV6-5
j_gene: TRBJ2-5

CDR3aa: ASSLFGGAVQYGYT
abundance: once
v_gene: TRBV27
j_gene: TRBJ1-2

CDR3aa: ASSFLGQTISSSYEQY
abundance: -
v_gene: TRBV5-6
j_gene: TRBJ2-7

CDR3aa: ASSLFSTDTQY
abundance: -
v_gene: TRBV7-9
j_gene: TRBJ2-3

CDR3aa: ASSPLTGANVLT
abundance: -
v_gene: TRBV14
j_gene: TRBJ2-6

CDR3aa: ASSLAGSSYGYT
abundance: -
v_gene: TRBV7-2
j_gene: TRBJ1-2

CDR3aa: ASAYIEQF
abundance: -
v_gene: TRBV12-3/TRBV12-4
j_gene: TRBJ2-1

CDR3aa: ASSSLRGTDTQY
abundance: -
v_gene: TRBV5-6
j_gene: TRBJ2-3

CDR3aa: AISETDNTGELF
abundance: -
v_gene: TRBV10-3
j_gene: TRBJ2-2

CDR3aa: ASSLRFSGGTNTGELF
abundance: -
v_gene: TRBV7-7
j_gene: TRBJ2-2

CDR3aa: ASSPQRGSYNEQF
abundance: few
v_gene: TRBV18
j_gene: TRBJ2-1

CDR3aa: ASSLAGASIYEQY
abundance: -
v_gene: TRBV7-9
j_gene: TRBJ2-7

CDR3aa: ASSRTRTDTQY
abundance: -
v_gene: TRBV12-3/TRBV12-4
j_gene: TRBJ2-3

CDR3aa: ASSPRAAYNEQF
abundance: -
v_gene: TRBV3-1/TRBV3-2
j_gene: TRBJ2-1

CDR3aa: ASSLRQGYYEQY
abundance: -
v_gene: TRBV27
j_gene: TRBJ2-7